One sample yielded the 10 T cell receptor beta chains listed below, sequenced in a study of shared clonotypes between healthy human individuals. Profiling relied on immunoSEQ multiplex PCR, and the TCRdb table lists in-frame clones only, not all of them. The sample has 950,000 to 1,300,000 clones; around 76% are singletons. The sequenced material came from memory CD4+ T cells sorted from blood. Subset described: CD45RA-negative fraction. All receptors derive from a man aged 18 to 30 in good health.

This clone occurred a few times. V and J are TRBV7-3 and TRBJ2-2, with a possible D match to TRBD1 (5 bases). Looked up from germline, CDR1 is SGHTA and CDR2 is FQGTGA. Trimming left V 1 base short and J 7 bases short, with 10 bases between. The CDR3 sequence is 14 residues long. CDR3 nucleotide sequence: TGTGCCAGCAGCTTAAGGCAGGGTTTCGGGGAGCTGTTTTTT. Translation: CASSLRQGFGELFF.

This chain joins TRBV7-9 and TRBJ2-3; 9 bases line up with TRBD2. The CDR3 length is 16 residues. Germline V CDR1 and CDR2: SEHNR, FQNEAQ (reference sequence). The V gene end was trimmed by 2 bases and the J gene end by 5 bases; junction bases not matched to a gene: 8. The CDR3: CASSLSGGRAKDTQYF. Here the CDR3 DNA reads TGTGCCAGCAGCTTATCGGGCGGGAGGGCCAAAGATACGCAGTATTTT.

The chain has TRBV11-2 and TRBJ1-1; D is unclear. Germline V lookup: CDR1 SGHAT, CDR2 FQNNGV. V was cut by 5 bases and J by 11 bases, with 24 bases left in between. The length of the CDR3 is 15 residues. CDR3 in DNA: TGTGCCAGCAGCGTAGTTCTCGGGAACCGGGGAGGGGCTTTCTTT. This translates into CASSVVLGNRGGAFF.

This clone was recorded at least ten times. The V and J genes are TRBV11-2 and TRBJ2-1; D is perhaps TRBD1 or TRBD2 (6 bases each). V lost 0 bases, J lost 4 bases, and 13 bases lay in between. Germline V gene sequence: CDR1 SGHAT, CDR2 FQNNGV. The CDR3 contains 16 residues. CDR3 region: CASSLDPGAMYNEQFF. CDR3 nucleotide sequence: TGTGCCAGCAGCTTAGATCCGGGGGCCATGTACAATGAGCAGTTCTTC.

The chain uses TRBV11-2 and TRBJ1-4; 9 nucleotides match TRBD1. Germline CDR1 reads SGHAT; CDR2 reads FQNNGV. This CDR3 is built from 15 residues. V shed 1 base and J 5 bases; nucleotides not matched to a gene: 2. The CDR3 spells CASSLVGTGNEKLFF. The CDR3 DNA reads as TGTGCCAGCAGCTTAGTAGGGACAGGGAATGAAAAACTGTTTTTT.

This clone showed up just a few times. The gene calls are TRBV2 and TRBJ1-1, with D tentatively TRBD1 (5 bases). This CDR3 is built from 13 residues. Germline V gives CDR1 SNHLY, CDR2 FYNNEI. The V end was cut by 7 bases, the J end by 7 bases, with 16 bases between. CDR3 bases: TGTGCCAGCAATGCGAACGGGGCAGGTGAAGCTTTCTTT. Protein: CASNANGAGEAFF.

V usage is TRBV5-1 and J usage is TRBJ1-2, with TRBD1 as a possible D gene (6 bases). Germline V CDR1 and CDR2: SGHRS, YFSETQ. With 5 bases removed from V and 8 bases from J, the gap between germline ends came to 28 bases. This CDR3 is 17 amino acids long. Here the CDR3 reads CASRLSIGAGTWSGYTF. CDR3 in DNA: TGCGCCAGCAGATTAAGTATCGGGGCCGGGACATGGAGCGGCTACACCTTC.

A single count supports this clone. V usage is TRBV5-6 and J usage is TRBJ2-3; TRBD2 aligns across 11 bases. V lost 3 bases, J lost 3 bases, and 3 bases stayed unmatched. Germline values: CDR1 SGHDT, CDR2 YYEEEE. This CDR3 contains 15 residues. Written as DNA, the CDR3 is TGTGCCAGCAGCTCGACTAGCGGGACAACAGATACGCAGTATTTT. As protein: CASSSTSGTTDTQYF.

V usage is TRBV9 and J usage is TRBJ2-7; the D call may be TRBD1 or TRBD2 (5 bases each). The length of the CDR3 is 13 residues. V gave up 4 bases and J gave up 1 base, with 9 bases separating them. Germline V CDR1 and CDR2: SGDLS, YYNGEE. The CDR3 region has the DNA TGTGCCAGCAGCCCGGGGCCTTCCTACGAGCAGTACTTC. As protein: CASSPGPSYEQYF.

This clone occurred once. The rearrangement links TRBV5-1 to TRBJ2-7; 7 nucleotides agree with TRBD2. V gave up 0 bases and J gave up 6 bases; unmatched junction bases: 12. This CDR3 comprises 16 residues. Germline CDR1 SGHRS, CDR2 YFSETQ. CDR3 amino acids: CASSLGGPGGFGEQYF. DNA of the CDR3: TGCGCCAGCAGCTTGGGGGGCCCGGGAGGATTTGGCGAGCAGTACTTC.